One TCR beta chain is described in this entry. Its antigen is as yet unknown. The stimulus was an HIV-1 Gag 15-mer peptide pool, 0.85 to 1 ug/peptide/mL. Memory cells lacking CD40L and CD69 with high CD45RO were sorted. For less than 20 hours, CD8-depleted PBMCs received anti-CD28/CD49d costimulation, a CD40-blocking antibody and enfuvirtide. The data are from a study of persistence of HIV-infected CD4 T cells. Study context: The sample holds CD4+ T cells responsive to CMV or HIV-1 Gag. A median of around 8 years of suppressive ART preceded sampling. Findings of the study overall: Bulk TCR data could not be restricted to HIV-1-infected CMV-responding cells.

The libraries were made with immunoSEQ version 4 in survey mode. The protocol was immunoSEQ multiplex PCR, while the TCRdb copy is restricted to in-frame clones and leaves out a portion. In the table there are around 60,000 clones, 70% to 75% of which are singletons. The CDR3 sequence is 15 residues long. The trim removed 4 bases at V and 6 bases at J, leaving 6 bases unmatched. The germline V gene has CDR1 SGHRS and CDR2 YFSETQ. This sequence was found in an adult man with HIV who was CMV-seropositive. This chain connects TRBV5-1 to TRBJ1-6; 8 bases fit TRBD1. Sequenced material: CD4+ T cells sorted from PBMCs after approximately 19-hour stimulation, taken from a patient who received antiretroviral therapy. This CDR3 reads CASSPGTGGNSPLHF. The CDR3 bases are TGCGCCAGCAGCCCCGGGACAGGCGGTAATTCACCCCTCCACTTT.